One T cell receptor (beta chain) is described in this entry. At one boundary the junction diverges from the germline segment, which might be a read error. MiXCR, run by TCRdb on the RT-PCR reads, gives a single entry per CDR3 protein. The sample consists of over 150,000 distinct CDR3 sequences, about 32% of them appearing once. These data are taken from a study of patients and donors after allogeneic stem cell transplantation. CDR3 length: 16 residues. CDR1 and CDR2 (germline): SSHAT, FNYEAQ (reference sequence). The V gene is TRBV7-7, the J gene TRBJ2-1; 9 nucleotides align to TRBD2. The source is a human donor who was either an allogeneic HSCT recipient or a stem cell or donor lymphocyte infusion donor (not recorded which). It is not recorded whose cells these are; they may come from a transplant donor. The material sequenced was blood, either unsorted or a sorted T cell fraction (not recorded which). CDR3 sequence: CASSISGRLPYNEQFF. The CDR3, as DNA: TGTGCTAGCAGCATTAGCGGGAGACTCCCCTACAATGAGCAGTTCTTC.